This TCR beta chain was retrieved from a study of CD8 T cell repertoires and HIV-1 epitope variants. Study information: Each of Twenty-five Gag and Nef epitope peptides stimulated a separate culture. 1M T cells were kept uncultured as a baseline. A 10-day culture received IL-2, IL-7 and IL-15 on days 3 and 7. Findings and caveats of the study: Beta chains alone show antigen proliferation, not cytokine profile or function.

The data were produced by immunoSEQ multiplex PCR, yet TCRdb's version contains in-frame clones alone and is incomplete. The sample has thousands of clones; approximately 71% are singletons. Turning to this clone: Its specificity is not known.

Trimming took 2 bases from V and 4 from J, leaving 5 bases between them. Germline V gives CDR1 MDHEN, CDR2 SYDVKM. This CDR3 has 13 amino acids. The sample comprised cultured CD8+ T cells derived from PBMCs. This chain links TRBV28 with TRBJ2-2; unclear D gene. The sequence was collected from a male donor with HIV. The CDR3 protein is CASSLTRTGELFF. The CDR3 DNA reads TGTGCCAGCAGTTTAACCCGCACCGGGGAGCTGTTTTTT. The complete variable domain, with remaining parts taken from reference TRBV28 and TRBJ2-2, reads DVKVTQSSRYLVKRTGEKVFLECVQDMDHENMFWYRQDPGLGLRLIYFSYDVKMKEKGDIPEGYSVSREKKERFSLILESASTNQTSMYLCASSLTRTGELFFGEGSRLTVL.